This T cell receptor beta chain was documented in a study of T cell changes during pregnancy in multiple sclerosis. The data were produced by immunoSEQ multiplex PCR, yet TCRdb's version contains in-frame clones alone and is incomplete. The sample holds about 50,000 clones, about 92% seen once. The CDR3 loop spans 11 amino acids. The V end lost 2 bases, the J end lost 4 bases, and 6 bases lay between the germline ends. Germline V gene sequence: CDR1 SQVTM, CDR2 ANQGSEA. The specimen was CD4+ T cells from peripheral blood mononuclear cells, collected in the third trimester of pregnancy. The chain links TRBV29-1 to TRBJ2-7; no clear D gene. The sequence was obtained from a female donor with multiple sclerosis, enrolled in a pregnancy study. CDR3 region: CSVETEYEQYF. CDR3 sequence (DNA): TGCAGCGTTGAAACGGAGTACGAGCAGTACTTC.